The clone carrying this T cell receptor beta chain was detected ten times or more. The antigen remains undetermined. The bulk TCR libraries were made with methods described before and with listed TCR primers. From the PCR reads, TCRdb called clonotypes with MiXCR, one entry per CDR3 protein. The table shows under 75,000 distinct CDR3 sequences, with approximately 18% occurring only once. When naive CD8 T cells were sorted, they were gated as CD8+CD4-CCR7+CD45RA+. The sample comes from a study of molecular identifiers for immune sequencing clone quantification. Study details: Replicate experiments divided RNA from roughly 21,000 or 96,000 naive CD8 cells into five parts and sequenced four. Study conclusions and caveats: For effector cells, clones above 20 RNA copies held over 98% of molecules; for naive cells, under 1%.

Germline CDR1 SNHLY, CDR2 FYNNEI. The CDR3 runs to 14 residues. The V gene lost 8 bases and the J gene lost 0 bases, with 14 bases spanning the gap. This sequence joins TRBV2 and TRBJ2-7, with D possibly matching TRBD2 (6 bases). This clonotype was sampled from a human donor in good health. Some libraries in this study had Jurkat cell RNA spiked in. The sample taken for sequencing was naive CD8+ T cells from blood, with Jurkat cell RNA spiked in. Noted subset: FACS-sorted CD8+CD4-CCR7+CD45RA+ naive T cells. The CDR3 sequence: CASSGTLSSYEQYF. The CDR3 coding sequence is TGTGCCAGCTCCGGGACTCTGAGCTCCTACGAGCAGTACTTC. Full variable domain (remainder filled in from reference TRBV2 and TRBJ2-7): EPEVTQTPSHQVTQMGQEVILRCVPISNHLYFYWYRQILGQKVEFLVSFYNNEISEKSEIFDDQFSVERPDGSNFTLKIRSTKLEDSAMYFCASSGTLSSYEQYFGPGTRLTVT.